This T cell receptor beta chain stems from a study of T cells after yellow fever vaccination. Study findings and constraints: Most clones from primary vaccination resurfaced after the booster (around 95% CD4, around 90% CD8). It was a small share of clonotypes that appeared in both CD4 and CD8 compartments. Bulk-population clonotypes that are abundant could appear as contaminants in FACS-sorted repertoires.

Conversion of TCR transcripts into cDNA relied on 5'RACE template switching, which added a universal primer site and UMIs. One entry per CDR3 protein, called by TCRdb with MiXCR from the 5' RACE reads. The sample includes about 260,000 distinct CDR3 sequences, about 5.2% of them seen just once. Worth noting for this clonotype: Its antigen is as yet unknown.

Sequencing used CD4+ T cells sorted from PBMCs, obtained on the day of the yellow fever booster vaccination. This receptor was identified in a man between 18 and 35 years old who received the YFV17D yellow fever vaccine.

CDR3 DNA: TGCGCCAGCAGCTTGAACGGCGGGGGGAACATTCAGTACTTC. Amino acids: CASSLNGGGNIQYF. The rearrangement joins TRBV5-1 to TRBJ2-4; 8 bases agree with TRBD2. Germline V gene sequence: CDR1 SGHRS, CDR2 YFSETQ. This CDR3 is 14 amino acids long. After removal of 1 base from V and 7 bases from J, the junction contained 4 bases not matched to a gene.